This T cell receptor beta chain is drawn from a study of Ad26.COV2.S vaccination and SARS-CoV-2 variants. Study in general: As a participant in COV1001, the donor was in the Ad26.COV2.S trial arm. Ad26.COV2.S shots went into the muscle once or twice, 56 days apart. Study-wide findings and caveats: Responses of spike-specific T cells (both CD8+ and CD4+) reportedly showed substantial breadth after vaccination. Participants given vaccine showed non-spike TCR breadth similar to that of placebo recipients.

With respect to this clone: Its antigen is not known.

Indicated treatment: over 15 received Ad26.COV2.S at low or high dose, single or two shots; five or six received placebo; per-sample allocation not given. The study sampled participants on day 63 after the first vaccine or placebo injection. Profiling relied on immunoSEQ multiplex PCR, and the TCRdb table lists in-frame clones only, not all of them. The data hold 300,000 to 400,000 clones, with 88% observed a single time. V was trimmed by 4 bases and J by 1 base, leaving 14 bases between them. CDR1 and CDR2 (germline): LGHNA, YSLEER. The CDR3 is made up of 17 amino acids. The receptor comes from a person aged 18-65 years who received the Ad26.COV2.S COVID-19 vaccine or a placebo. The source material was peripheral blood, sampled in a trial of Ad26.COV2.S vaccine versus placebo. V is TRBV4-3 and J is TRBJ2-6; D perhaps matches TRBD2 (6 bases). CDR3 residues: CASSPDPRGSGANVLTF. Here the CDR3 DNA reads TGCGCCAGCAGCCCCGACCCTCGGGGGTCTGGGGCCAACGTCCTGACTTTC.